One TCR beta chain is described in this entry. Its specificity is not known. The donors were members of the validation cohort, which comprised 90 to 150 subjects and was separate from the first cohort of around 700 subjects. The data originate from a study of cytomegalovirus exposure and HLA in healthy donors. In the study overall: The roughly 120 validation repertoires matched the approximately 700 first-cohort repertoires in platform, a later analysis reported.

This CDR3 comprises 18 residues. Trimming took 4 bases from V and 0 from J; bases not matched to a gene: 7. Germline V lookup: CDR1 SGHKS, CDR2 YYEKEE (reference sequence). Profiled with immunoSEQ multiplex PCR; TCRdb holds only in-frame clones, not every one. The table lists roughly 120,000 clones, over 75% of them singletons, with under 2.5% in the top ten. General study points: According to a subsequent analysis, TCR clusters identified in the first cohort showed a tendency to co-occur across the roughly 120 validation repertoires.

Sequencing was carried out using PBMCs. This chain uses TRBV5-5 with TRBJ2-3; TRBD2 matches 14 bases. The clonotype comes from a woman aged 25-40 years in good health and CMV-seronegative. DNA of the CDR3: TGTGCCAGCAGCCGGGGACTAGCGGGGGACACCAGCACAGATACGCAGTATTTT. Encoded protein: CASSRGLAGDTSTDTQYF.